These 18 T cell receptor beta chains came from one sample sequenced in a study of blood T cell repertoires in COVID-19 (TCRdb year 2020). The method was the immunoSEQ multiplex PCR assay. The immuneACCESS repertoire file appears here via TCRdb, limited to in-frame rearrangements. These files lack a portion of the clones; in checked studies, under half of the deficit traces to unresolved V genes, and the cause of the others is not known. The sample data list around 240,000 clones, and around 83% of these were observed just once. The ten most abundant clones make up about 1.4% of the sample. Input material: peripheral blood. These receptors were taken from a woman aged 35 to 49 who had recovered from COVID-19.

This chain connects TRBV27 to TRBJ1-5; possible D gene TRBD1, 5 bases. Germline lookup yields CDR1 MNHEY and CDR2 SMNVEV (reference sequence). There are 14 residues in the CDR3. Trimming took off 8 bases at V and 5 bases at J, with 16 bases between the two ends. In DNA form, the CDR3 reads TGTGCCAGCGGGGGGAGGGGACCGGATCAGCCCCAGCATTTT. Translation: CASGGRGPDQPQHF.

This chain connects TRBV5-1 to TRBJ2-1; TRBD2 agrees at 7 bases. Germline V gene data show CDR1 as SGHRS and CDR2 as YFSETQ. The CDR3 length is 15 residues. V shed 2 bases and J 0 bases; nucleotides not matched to a gene: 2. The CDR3 loop reads CASSFASGSYNEQFF. DNA of the CDR3: TGCGCCAGCAGCTTCGCTAGCGGCTCCTACAATGAGCAGTTCTTC. Supplemented by reference TRBV5-1 and TRBJ2-1, the full variable domain reads KAGVTQTPRYLIKTRGQQVTLSCSPISGHRSVSWYQQTPGQGLQFLFEYFSETQRNKGNFPGRFSGRQFSNSRSEMNVSTLELGDSALYLCASSFASGSYNEQFFGPGTRLTVL.

The V call is TRBV5-4, the J call TRBJ1-2, with 12 bases aligning to TRBD1. V dropped 4 bases and J dropped 3; count of bases not matched to a gene: 7. The CDR3 contains 16 residues. CDR1 SGHNT and CDR2 YYREEE come from the germline V gene (reference sequence). In nucleotides, the CDR3 is TGTGCCAGCAGCGCCTGGGACAGGGGGCCTGACTATGGCTACACCTTC. Its translation is CASSAWDRGPDYGYTF. Looking up the rest from reference TRBV5-4 and TRBJ1-2 gives the full variable domain: ETGVTQSPTHLIKTRGQQVTLRCSSQSGHNTVSWYQQALGQGPQFIFQYYREEENGRGNFPPRFSGLQFPNYSSELNVNALELDDSALYLCASSAWDRGPDYGYTFGSGTRLTVV.

This clone was picked up one time. V is TRBV7-2 and J is TRBJ1-2; D remains ambiguous. Germline V lookup: CDR1 SGHTA, CDR2 FQGNSA. V lost 2 bases and J lost 3, with 7 bases in between. CDR3 length equals 13 residues. For the CDR3, the DNA is TGTGCCAGCAGCTTATTAGAGGACTATGGCTACACCTTC. Translating gives CASSLLEDYGYTF.

V usage is TRBV5-4 and J usage is TRBJ1-4; 9 positions agree with TRBD1. V was pared by 3 bases and J by 3 bases, with 12 bases of the junction left unmatched. The CDR3 is made up of 18 amino acids. CDR1 and CDR2 (germline): SGHNT, YYREEE (reference sequence). The CDR3 spells CASSSGQGRGTANEKLFF. The CDR3 nucleotides read TGTGCCAGCAGCTCCGGACAGGGGAGGGGTACGGCTAATGAAAAACTGTTTTTT.

The chain links TRBV15 to TRBJ1-3, with no clear D. Trimming cost V 7 bases and J 4 bases, with 17 bases left between them. Germline CDR1 and CDR2: LNHNV and YYDKDF (reference sequence). The CDR3 length is 15 residues. In DNA, the CDR3 is TGTGCCACCACGCTTGTTGGAGGGTTCGGAAACACCATATATTTT. This gives the protein CATTLVGGFGNTIYF.

This clone is a singleton in its sample. The chain carries TRBV11-3 and TRBJ1-2; D gene ambiguous. The CDR3 length is 16 residues. Germline assignment: CDR1 SGHNT and CDR2 YENEEA. The germline V and J ends were trimmed by 0 bases and 7 bases, with 18 bases remaining between them. Here the CDR3 reads CASSLDPTLDAGGYTF. The CDR3 DNA is TGTGCCAGCAGCTTAGATCCCACCCTGGACGCGGGTGGCTACACCTTC.

V is TRBV12-3 or TRBV12-4 and J is TRBJ2-7; D gene unclear. V was trimmed by 9 bases and J by 0 bases, leaving 9 bases between them. This CDR3 is built from 12 residues. The CDR3 nucleotides read TGTGCCAGTCGAGGTCGCTCCTACGAGCAGTACTTC. It yields the protein CASRGRSYEQYF.

The chain carries TRBV2 and TRBJ2-7, with D uncertain. CDR3 length: 13 amino acids. The ends were cut back, 7 bases at V and 6 bases at J, with 16 bases in the middle. CDR1 is SNHLY, CDR2 FYNNEI, per germline. The CDR3 spells CASNETPSREQYF. In nucleotides, the CDR3 is TGTGCCAGCAACGAGACTCCCAGTCGCGAGCAGTACTTC.

The chain links TRBV5-1 to TRBJ1-1, with a possible D match to TRBD1 (5 bases). There are 12 residues in the CDR3. Germline V gene sequence: CDR1 SGHRS, CDR2 YFSETQ. V was trimmed by 0 bases and J by 8 bases, leaving 8 bases between them. CDR3 sequence reads: CASSLAAGEAFF. The CDR3 DNA follows: TGCGCCAGCAGCTTGGCCGCAGGGGAAGCTTTCTTT. Using reference TRBV5-1 and TRBJ1-1 for the parts outside the CDR3, the full variable domain is KAGVTQTPRYLIKTRGQQVTLSCSPISGHRSVSWYQQTPGQGLQFLFEYFSETQRNKGNFPGRFSGRQFSNSRSEMNVSTLELGDSALYLCASSLAAGEAFFGQGTRLTVV.

This rearrangement joins TRBV5-1 to TRBJ1-2, with TRBD1 matching 9 bases. Germline CDR1 SGHRS, CDR2 YFSETQ. This CDR3 spans 14 amino acids. V lost 4 bases, J lost 4 bases, and 5 bases stayed unmatched. The CDR3 sequence: CASSADRGFYGYTF. The CDR3 nucleotides read TGCGCCAGCAGCGCGGACAGGGGCTTCTATGGCTACACCTTC.

The rearrangement joins TRBV11-2 to TRBJ2-7; D perhaps matches TRBD1 (5 bases). In germline, CDR1 is SGHAT, CDR2 FQNNGV. V was shortened by 8 bases and J by 0 bases, with 14 bases between the two germline ends. The length of the CDR3 is 14 residues. The CDR3 here is CASASADTSYEQYF. Written as DNA, the CDR3 is TGTGCCAGCGCCTCCGCGGACACCTCCTACGAGCAGTACTTC. Variable domain in full (rest from reference TRBV11-2 and TRBJ2-7): EAGVAQSPRYKIIEKRQSVAFWCNPISGHATLYWYQQILGQGPKLLIQFQNNGVVDDSQLPKDRFSAERLKGVDSTLKIQPAKLEDSAVYLCASASADTSYEQYFGPGTRLTVT.

The chain joins TRBV19 to TRBJ1-1; 8 bases fit TRBD1. V shed 5 bases and J 3 bases; nucleotides not matched to a gene: 8. There are 15 residues in the CDR3. Germline V CDR1 and CDR2: LNHDA, SQIVND (reference sequence). CDR3 nucleotide sequence: TGTGCCAGTAGTTTAATCCAGGGGGCGGACACTGAAGCTTTCTTT. Its protein product is CASSLIQGADTEAFF.

The V and J genes are TRBV4-3 and TRBJ2-3; D remains unclear. This CDR3 comprises 17 residues. Germline V gene data show CDR1 as LGHNA and CDR2 as YSLEER. The V gene lost 4 bases and the J gene lost 2 bases, with 19 bases spanning the gap. The CDR3 region has the DNA TGCGCCAGCAGCCTTACGGCAGGTTCTTTCACCACAGATACGCAGTATTTT. It encodes CASSLTAGSFTTDTQYF.

The rearrangement joins TRBV29-1 to TRBJ1-1; possible D gene TRBD1, 5 bases. V was clipped by 2 bases and J by 4 bases, with 14 bases between them. The CDR3 runs to 14 residues. Per the germline V gene, CDR1 is SQVTM and CDR2 is ANQGSEA. CDR3 nucleotides: TGCAGCGTTGAAAAGGGGTCAGGGTCCACTGAAGCTTTCTTT. This gives the protein CSVEKGSGSTEAFF.

The chain is built from TRBV28 and TRBJ1-6; TRBD1 might be the D (6 bases). Trimming took off 2 bases at V and 7 bases at J, with 15 bases between the two ends. The germline gives CDR1 MDHEN, CDR2 SYDVKM. The CDR3 length is 16 residues. This chain's CDR3 is CASSLGGRGSNSPLHF. CDR3 DNA sequence: TGTGCCAGCAGTTTAGGAGGGAGGGGGTCCAATTCACCCCTCCACTTT. The entire variable domain, with the rest obtained from reference TRBV28 and TRBJ1-6, is as follows: DVKVTQSSRYLVKRTGEKVFLECVQDMDHENMFWYRQDPGLGLRLIYFSYDVKMKEKGDIPEGYSVSREKKERFSLILESASTNQTSMYLCASSLGGRGSNSPLHFGNGTRLTVT.

The rearrangement links TRBV29-1 to TRBJ2-7, with D tentatively TRBD1 (5 bases). Trimming took off 5 bases at V and 0 bases at J, with 11 bases between the two ends. The CDR3 has 13 residues. From germline, CDR1 is SQVTM and CDR2 ANQGSEA. DNA of the CDR3: TGCAGCGTTCTGCAAGGGGTCTCCTACGAGCAGTACTTC. Translating gives CSVLQGVSYEQYF.

The gene calls are TRBV9 and TRBJ2-3; TRBD2 might be the D (5 bases). CDR3 length equals 17 residues. The germline CDR1 and CDR2 sequences are SGDLS and YYNGEE. V was shortened by 2 bases and J by 0 bases, with 16 bases between the two germline ends. The CDR3 bases are TGTGCCAGCAGCGTGCCTGCCCGGGGTTCTAGCACAGATACGCAGTATTTT. This encodes CASSVPARGSSTDTQYF.